This T cell receptor beta chain emerged from a study of cytomegalovirus exposure and HLA in healthy donors. TCRdb's table, derived via immunoSEQ multiplex PCR, lists solely in-frame clones and lacks some. The table records roughly 120,000 clones, approximately 94% of them present only once. Findings of the study overall: The authors confirmed in vitro that a few CMV-associated chains were specific for CMV antigens. Cytomegalovirus association was listed for approximately 160 TCR beta chains.

Donors were drawn from the approximately 110-subject validation cohort, separate from the approximately 670-subject first cohort. To note about this clone: Its antigen is currently unknown.

This sequence was found in a woman aged 18-30 years in good health and CMV-seronegative. Sequencing was done on a sample of PBMCs.

CDR3 loop: CASSLGLREPYGYTF. The DNA of the CDR3 is TGTGCCAGCAGCTTAGGGTTGAGGGAACCCTATGGCTACACCTTC. The V and J genes are TRBV7-8 and TRBJ1-2; the D is unclear. This CDR3 contains 15 residues. Trimming cost V 1 base and J 4 bases, with 13 bases left between them. The germline V gene has CDR1 SGHVS and CDR2 FQNEAQ.